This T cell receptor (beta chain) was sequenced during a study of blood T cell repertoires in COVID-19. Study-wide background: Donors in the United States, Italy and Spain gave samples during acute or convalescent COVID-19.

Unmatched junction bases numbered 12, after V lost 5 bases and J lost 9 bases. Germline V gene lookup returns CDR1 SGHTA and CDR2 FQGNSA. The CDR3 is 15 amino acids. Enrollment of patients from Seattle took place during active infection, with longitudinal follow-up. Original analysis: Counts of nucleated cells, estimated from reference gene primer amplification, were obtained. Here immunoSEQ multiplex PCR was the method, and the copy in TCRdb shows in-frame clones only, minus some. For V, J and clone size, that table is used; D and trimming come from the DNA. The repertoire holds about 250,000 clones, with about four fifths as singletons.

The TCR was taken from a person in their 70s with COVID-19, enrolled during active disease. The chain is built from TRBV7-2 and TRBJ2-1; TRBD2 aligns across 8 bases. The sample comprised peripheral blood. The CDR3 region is CASSPGPAGVGEQFF. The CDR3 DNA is TGTGCCAGCAGCCCTGGGCCAGCGGGGGTGGGTGAGCAGTTCTTC.